This T cell receptor beta chain appears in the sequencing data of a study of response to subunit inactivated influenza vaccine. V lost 5 bases to trimming and J lost 0 bases, with 11 bases between them. Germline V gene data show CDR1 as SEHNR and CDR2 as FQNEAQ (reference sequence). This CDR3 has 15 amino acids. Using its own MiXCR run on the RT-PCR reads, TCRdb lists one record per CDR3 protein. The sample has 150,000 to 200,000 distinct CDR3 sequences, around 10% seen once. The rearrangement uses TRBV7-9 and TRBJ2-1; D unresolved. The receptor was isolated from a man in his fifties or sixties who received an inactivated influenza vaccine. The specimen comprised CD8+ T cells sorted from PBMCs, sampled roughly 24 months after vaccination. DNA of the CDR3: TGTGCCAGCAGCCCAGGTATTAGCTCCTACAATGAGCAGTTCTTC. Its protein is CASSPGISSYNEQFF.